These 28 T cell receptor beta chains were all obtained from the same sample, sequenced in a study of blood T cell repertoires in COVID-19. TCRdb's table, derived via immunoSEQ multiplex PCR, lists solely in-frame clones and lacks some. The sample includes approximately 430,000 clones, just over 85% of them seen just once. The sample was peripheral blood. Source of these receptors: a woman younger than 45 with active or convalescent COVID-19.

The chain joins TRBV11-2 to TRBJ2-6, with D uncertain. CDR3 length: 18 residues. Germline lookup yields CDR1 SGHAT and CDR2 FQNNGV. The V gene lost 7 bases and the J gene lost 1 base, with 20 bases spanning the gap. As DNA, the CDR3 is TGTGCCAGCAACAAAGCAAGCTTTACAGTTTCTGGGGCCAACGTCCTGACTTTC. The encoded protein is CASNKASFTVSGANVLTF.

This chain links TRBV7-8 with TRBJ2-7; no clear D gene. The germline V and J ends were trimmed by 7 bases and 3 bases, with 10 bases remaining between them. Per the germline V gene, CDR1 is SGHVS and CDR2 is FQNEAQ. The CDR3 covers 12 residues. The CDR3 region is CASKWQDYEQYF. CDR3 in DNA: TGTGCCAGCAAGTGGCAAGACTACGAGCAGTACTTC.

The rearrangement uses TRBV20-1 and TRBJ1-1; D not resolved. The CDR3 consists of 13 residues. Germline V gene lookup returns CDR1 DFQATT and CDR2 SNEGSKA (reference sequence). Trimming cost V 3 bases and J 3 bases, with 11 bases left between them. In nucleotides, the CDR3 is TGCAGTGCTAGTAATTACGGGTACACTGAAGCTTTCTTT. Translated, it gives CSASNYGYTEAFF.

The V gene is TRBV6-5, the J gene TRBJ2-5; the D gene is possibly TRBD1 (6 bases). Germline values: CDR1 MNHEY, CDR2 SVGAGI. Trimming stripped 10 bases from V and 4 bases from J, with 19 bases between. CDR3 size: 14 residues. CDR3 in DNA: TGTGCCACCTATCCGACAGGTTTGGGAGAGACCCAGTACTTC. Translated, it gives CATYPTGLGETQYF.

This rearrangement joins TRBV19 to TRBJ1-1; TRBD1 matches 7 bases. Per germline, CDR1 LNHDA and CDR2 SQIVND (reference sequence). V was clipped by 7 bases and J by 5 bases; unmatched bases: 10. The CDR3 is made up of 14 amino acids. The CDR3 DNA follows: TGTGCCAGTATTAGACAGGGTCCGGGGACTGAAGCTTTCTTT. Its translation is CASIRQGPGTEAFF.

The chain joins TRBV6-2 or TRBV6-3 to TRBJ2-3; 7 positions match TRBD2. The CDR3 extends over 18 amino acids. Looked up from germline, CDR1 is MNHEY and CDR2 is SVGEGT. V dropped 2 bases and J dropped 0; count of bases not matched to a gene: 11. The CDR3 spells CASSYGLAEQISTDTQYF. The CDR3 bases are TGTGCCAGCAGTTACGGCCTAGCGGAACAGATAAGCACAGATACGCAGTATTTT.

In DNA form, the CDR3 reads TGTGCCAGCAGCGAGGGTTACTATGGCTACACCTTC. The encoded protein is CASSEGYYGYTF. V and J are TRBV11-2 and TRBJ1-2; D is ambiguous. Germline-derived CDR1 and CDR2 are SGHAT and FQNNGV. The CDR3 has 12 amino acids. The V end lost 5 bases, the J end lost 3 bases, and 7 bases lay between the germline ends.

Details on this clone: This sample also contains other DNA sequences that code for the same CDR3. The chain joins TRBV18 to TRBJ1-6; TRBD1 matches at 8 bases. CDR3 length equals 15 residues. Germline assignment: CDR1 KGHSH and CDR2 LQKENI. Losses at the gene ends were 3 bases for V and 5 bases for J; bases not matched to a gene: 3. CDR3 coding DNA: TGTGCCAGCTCACCCGGACAGGGAGATAATTCACCCCTCCACTTT. Amino acids: CASSPGQGDNSPLHF.

The chain joins TRBV27 to TRBJ2-1; D is perhaps TRBD2 (6 bases). Germline V gives CDR1 MNHEY, CDR2 SMNVEV (reference sequence). Trimming left V 4 bases short and J 3 bases short, with 16 bases between. The CDR3 runs to 16 residues. The CDR3 is CASSSPGGNYYNEQFF. The CDR3 DNA reads TGTGCCAGCAGTTCCCCTGGGGGGAACTACTACAATGAGCAGTTCTTC.

The chain recombines TRBV10-1 with TRBJ1-1; D gene unclear. Deletions cut 5 bases from V and 0 bases from J, with 7 bases between. CDR1 is WNHNN and CDR2 is SYGVQD in the germline V gene (reference sequence). The CDR3 is made up of 13 amino acids. In DNA form, the CDR3 reads TGCGCCAGCAGTCCTGAGTTGAACACTGAAGCTTTCTTT. Translated: CASSPELNTEAFF.

The rearrangement uses TRBV3-1 (or the pseudogene TRBV3-2) and TRBJ2-7, with 7 bases aligning to TRBD1. Trimming at V came to 3 bases and at J to 1 base, leaving 6 bases not matched to a gene. The germline CDR1 and CDR2 sequences are LGHDT and YNNKEL (reference sequence). The CDR3 covers 15 residues. CDR3 region: CASSHRGQLSYEQYF. The CDR3 nucleotides read TGTGCCAGCAGCCATAGGGGACAGCTTTCCTACGAGCAGTACTTC.

The genes are TRBV27 and TRBJ2-7; 10 bases fit TRBD1. The CDR3 contains 16 residues. V lost 0 bases and J lost 2; bases outside the gene matches: 4. Germline CDR1 is MNHEY and CDR2 is SMNVEV (reference sequence). CDR3 region: CASSLSGQGLPYEQYF. CDR3 nucleotide sequence: TGTGCCAGCAGTTTATCGGGACAGGGGTTGCCCTACGAGCAGTACTTC.

In DNA form, the CDR3 reads TGTGCCAGCAGTTTACAGATCAATCAGCCCCAGCATTTT. Translated: CASSLQINQPQHF. J is TRBJ1-5 and V is TRBV27; no clear D gene. Germline V gives CDR1 MNHEY, CDR2 SMNVEV (reference sequence). Trimming removed 2 bases from V and 3 bases from J, with 5 bases in between. This CDR3 contains 13 residues.

V gene TRBV7-2 combines with J gene TRBJ2-1; D may be TRBD2 (5 bases). V shed 5 bases and J shed 10 bases, with 21 bases lying between them. Germline loops: CDR1 SGHTA, CDR2 FQGNSA. This CDR3 region has 15 residues. For the CDR3, the DNA is TGTGCCAGCAGCACGTCTGTCGGGGAGATGACGGAGCAGTTCTTC. Protein: CASSTSVGEMTEQFF.

This clone was counted between two and nine times. V gene TRBV6-2 or TRBV6-3 combines with J gene TRBJ2-7, with 9 bases fitting TRBD2. J gave up 4 bases and V 0 bases, and 7 bases lay outside the gene matches. Germline loops: CDR1 MNHEY, CDR2 SVGEGT. The CDR3 loop spans 16 amino acids. The DNA of the CDR3 is TGTGCCAGCAGTTACTCGACGCGGGAGGGCCTATACGAGCAGTACTTC. Its protein product is CASSYSTREGLYEQYF.

As concerns this clone: Mismatch with germline at one junction end may stem from a read error. The chain joins TRBV11-2 to TRBJ1-2, with unresolved D. Per the germline V gene, CDR1 is SGHAT and CDR2 is FQNNGV. This CDR3 contains 15 residues. CDR3 amino acids: CASSLGLGQEPNKAF. The CDR3 region has the DNA TGTGCCAGCAGCTTAGGACTAGGGCAGGAGCCCAACAAAGCCTTC.

This clone has only one observation. The CDR3 reads CASSYRDRVTEAFF. The CDR3 DNA follows: TGTGCCAGCAGCTACCGGGACAGGGTCACTGAAGCTTTCTTT. The J gene is TRBJ1-1, the V gene TRBV5-6; 9 nucleotides agree with TRBD1. V trimming: 3 bases; J trimming: 4 bases; junction bases outside the gene matches: 4. The CDR3 totals 14 residues. Germline V lookup: CDR1 SGHDT, CDR2 YYEEEE.

This rearrangement joins TRBV18 to TRBJ1-1; possible D gene TRBD1, 5 bases. This CDR3 contains 14 residues. Between the trimmed V and J ends, which lost 2 bases and 7 bases, there was a span of 14 bases. The germline CDR1 and CDR2 sequences are KGHSH and LQKENI. CDR3 in amino acids: CASSPLGADREAFF. The CDR3 DNA reads TGTGCCAGCTCACCATTAGGGGCCGATCGTGAAGCTTTCTTT.

J is TRBJ2-3 and V is TRBV4-1; D possibly corresponds to TRBD2 (5 bases). The CDR3 is made up of 15 amino acids. Trimming shortened V by 1 base and J by 5 bases, and 13 bases separated the two germline ends. Per the germline V gene, CDR1 is MGHRA and CDR2 is YSYEKL. The CDR3 nucleotides read TGCGCCAGCAGCCAAGTGGGTGGGAGCGGAGATACGCAGTATTTT. Translating gives CASSQVGGSGDTQYF.

About this clone: The sample contains more than one DNA sequence encoding this CDR3. This chain connects TRBV9 to TRBJ1-1; 7 bases are a match to TRBD1. Trimming removed 3 bases from V and 1 base from J; junction bases left unmatched: 6. The V gene's germline CDR1 is SGDLS and CDR2 YYNGEE. The CDR3 spans 15 residues. The CDR3 spells CASSATGTANTEAFF. CDR3 DNA: TGTGCCAGCAGCGCGACCGGGACAGCGAACACTGAAGCTTTCTTT.

The chain has TRBV4-2 and TRBJ2-7; TRBD1 matches 9 bases. This CDR3 has 15 amino acids. Germline CDR1 and CDR2: LGHNA and YNFKEQ. Unmatched junction bases numbered 6, after V lost 5 bases and J lost 1 base. CDR3 in amino acids: CASSSKDRGSYEQYF. As DNA, the CDR3 is TGTGCCAGCAGCTCGAAGGACAGGGGTTCCTACGAGCAGTACTTC.

This chain links TRBV12-5 with TRBJ1-2; D gene uncertain. V lost 2 bases, J lost 7 bases, and 14 bases lay in between. The CDR3 consists of 14 residues. Germline CDR1 and CDR2: LGHNT and FRNRAP. The CDR3 region is CASGLSRVELGYTF. DNA of the CDR3: TGTGCTAGTGGTTTGTCGAGGGTTGAGCTTGGCTACACCTTC.

The V gene is TRBV6-6, the J gene TRBJ2-1; D is perhaps TRBD2 (5 bases). V was pared by 2 bases and J by 7 bases, with 18 bases between. Germline values: CDR1 MNHNY, CDR2 SVGAGI (reference sequence). The CDR3 contains 16 residues. This chain's CDR3 is CASSYETRGLRNEQFF. CDR3 DNA: TGTGCCAGCAGTTACGAAACCAGAGGGTTACGTAATGAGCAGTTCTTC.

V usage is TRBV19 and J usage is TRBJ2-2; maybe TRBD2 (5 bases). The germline V and J ends were trimmed by 3 bases and 5 bases, with 13 bases remaining between them. The CDR3 is 15 amino acids. CDR1 LNHDA and CDR2 SQIVND come from the germline V gene (reference sequence). In DNA, the CDR3 is TGTGCCAGTAGTATGGCAAGGCCGGGGACCGGGGAGCTGTTTTTT. The encoded protein is CASSMARPGTGELFF.

The chain links TRBV7-8 to TRBJ1-1; 7 bases fit TRBD1. Germline CDR1 SGHVS, CDR2 FQNEAQ. With 4 bases clipped from V and 1 base from J, the junction kept 3 bases outside the gene matches. The CDR3 consists of 14 residues. CDR3 protein: CASSSRTGNTEAFF. The CDR3, as DNA: TGTGCCAGCAGCTCTCGGACAGGGAACACTGAAGCTTTCTTT. Together with reference TRBV7-8 and TRBJ1-1, the CDR3 gives the full variable domain: GAGVSQSPRYKVAKRGQDVALRCDPISGHVSLFWYQQALGQGPEFLTYFQNEAQLDKSGLPSDRFFAERPEGSVSTLKIQRTQQEDSAVYLCASSSRTGNTEAFFGQGTRLTVV.

The sample holds a few counts of this clone. The CDR3 DNA is TGTGCCAGTAGGAGCCTTGGACAAAGGGGTGCCGGCTACACCTTC. It is translated as CASRSLGQRGAGYTF. This sequence joins TRBV19 and TRBJ1-2, with D tentatively TRBD1 (5 bases). CDR3 length equals 15 residues. V lost 6 bases, J lost 8 bases, and 22 bases lay in between. Germline CDR1 reads LNHDA; CDR2 reads SQIVND (reference sequence).

J is TRBJ2-7 and V is TRBV4-1; TRBD2 matches 9 bases. The CDR3 extends over 15 amino acids. Germline CDR1 MGHRA, CDR2 YSYEKL. The J segment lost 0 bases and the V segment lost 3 bases, leaving 3 bases of the junction unmatched. Here the CDR3 reads CASSHSGGLSYEQYF. CDR3 DNA sequence: TGCGCCAGCAGCCATAGCGGGGGCCTCTCCTACGAGCAGTACTTC.

This chain connects TRBV3-1 (or the pseudogene TRBV3-2) to TRBJ2-6, with 9 nucleotides matching TRBD2. The germline gives CDR1 LGHDT, CDR2 YNNKEL (reference sequence). The CDR3 runs to 19 residues. V was pared by 2 bases and J by 0 bases, with 8 bases of the junction left unmatched. CDR3 bases: TGTGCCAGCAGCCAAATCCGACAGCGGGGGGACTCTGGGGCCAACGTCCTGACTTTC. Translating gives CASSQIRQRGDSGANVLTF.